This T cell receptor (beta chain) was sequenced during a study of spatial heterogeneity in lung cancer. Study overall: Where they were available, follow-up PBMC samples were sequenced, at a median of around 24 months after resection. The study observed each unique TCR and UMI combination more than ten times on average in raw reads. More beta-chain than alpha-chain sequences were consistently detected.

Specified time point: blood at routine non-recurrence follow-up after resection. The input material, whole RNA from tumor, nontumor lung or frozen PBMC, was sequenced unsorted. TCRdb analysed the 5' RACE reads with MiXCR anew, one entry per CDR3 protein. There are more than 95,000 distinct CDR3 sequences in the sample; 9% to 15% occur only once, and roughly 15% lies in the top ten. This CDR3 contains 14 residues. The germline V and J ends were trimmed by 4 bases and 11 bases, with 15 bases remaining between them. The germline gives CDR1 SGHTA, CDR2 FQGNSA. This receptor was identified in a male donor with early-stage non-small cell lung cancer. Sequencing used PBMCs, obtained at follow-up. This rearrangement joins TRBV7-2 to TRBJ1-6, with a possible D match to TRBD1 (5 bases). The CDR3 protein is CASSSTLRGTPLHF. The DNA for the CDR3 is TGTGCCAGCAGCTCAACTCTCCGGGGGACACCCCTCCACTTT.